Listed below are T cell receptor beta chains from one sample, sequenced in a study of human T cells and chemical hapten exposure. MiXCR, run by TCRdb on the RACE reads, gives a single entry per CDR3 protein. The sample has around 120,000 distinct CDR3 sequences; roughly an eighth are singletons. The input for sequencing was whole blood, taken in connection with sensitization to the hapten diphenylcyclopropenone (DPC). The receptors come from a man younger than 30 with alopecia areata. Some clones in this sample may be carry-over from other donors' samples. CDR3s include the opening cysteine and the closing phenylalanine or tryptophan. Each record gives: clone size, D gene, J gene, V gene, CDR3 protein, CDR3 DNA. The D gene is left open where the match is weak. Not all rows give a size; the values are once, few, many and, for expanded clones, a class.

abundance: few; d_gene: NA; j_gene: TRBJ1-5; v_gene: TRBV6-5; CDR3aa: CASRSGSASNQPQHF; CDR3nt: TGTGCCAGCAGGTCCGGGAGCGCTAGCAATCAGCCCCAGCATTTT
abundance: NA; d_gene: NA; j_gene: TRBJ1-1; v_gene: TRBV6-1; CDR3aa: CASSEILPTGNTEAFF; CDR3nt: TGTGCCAGCAGTGAAATCCTTCCTACAGGGAACACTGAAGCTTTCTTT
abundance: many; d_gene: TRBD1; j_gene: TRBJ1-2; v_gene: TRBV7-3; CDR3aa: CASSSDLGQGADGYTF; CDR3nt: TGTGCCAGCAGCTCGGATTTGGGACAGGGGGCTGATGGCTACACCTTC
abundance: many; d_gene: TRBD1; j_gene: TRBJ2-2; v_gene: TRBV5-1; CDR3aa: CASSLRTGGDTGELFF; CDR3nt: TGCGCCAGCAGCTTAAGGACAGGGGGTGACACCGGGGAGCTGTTTTTT
abundance: few; d_gene: TRBD2; j_gene: TRBJ2-3; v_gene: TRBV7-2; CDR3aa: CASRKRGSTDTQYF; CDR3nt: TGTGCCAGCAGGAAGCGGGGTAGCACAGATACGCAGTATTTT
abundance: few; d_gene: NA; j_gene: TRBJ2-7; v_gene: TRBV24-1; CDR3aa: CATSDHKVPGYEQYF; CDR3nt: TGTGCCACCAGTGATCACAAAGTCCCCGGCTACGAGCAGTACTTC
abundance: NA; d_gene: TRBD1; j_gene: TRBJ1-6; v_gene: TRBV11-2; CDR3aa: CASSKLGQGKGRSPLHF; CDR3nt: TGTGCCAGCAGCAAGCTAGGACAGGGAAAAGGTCGGTCACCCCTCCACTTT
abundance: NA; d_gene: NA; j_gene: TRBJ2-1; v_gene: TRBV11-2; CDR3aa: CASSRPNDEQFF; CDR3nt: TGTGCCAGCAGCAGGCCCAATGATGAGCAGTTCTTC
abundance: many; d_gene: NA; j_gene: TRBJ1-1; v_gene: TRBV7-8; CDR3aa: CASSLLEGGRMNTEAFF; CDR3nt: TGTGCCAGCAGCTTACTAGAGGGGGGCAGAATGAACACTGAAGCTTTCTTT
abundance: few; d_gene: TRBD2; j_gene: TRBJ2-3; v_gene: TRBV4-3; CDR3aa: CASSPGLAGKGTDTQYF; CDR3nt: TGCGCCAGCAGCCCGGGACTAGCGGGGAAGGGCACAGATACGCAGTATTTT
abundance: few; d_gene: NA; j_gene: TRBJ2-3; v_gene: TRBV10-1; CDR3aa: CATSDGAISTDTQYF; CDR3nt: TGCGCCACCTCCGACGGGGCTATTAGCACAGATACGCAGTATTTT
abundance: NA; d_gene: TRBD1; j_gene: TRBJ2-2; v_gene: TRBV27; CDR3aa: CASSLTGGVTGELFF; CDR3nt: TGTGCCAGCAGTTTGACAGGGGGGGTAACCGGGGAGCTGTTTTTT
abundance: few; d_gene: TRBD1; j_gene: TRBJ2-7; v_gene: TRBV9; CDR3aa: CASSTGDTYEQYF; CDR3nt: TGTGCCAGCAGTACAGGGGATACCTACGAGCAGTACTTC
abundance: few; d_gene: TRBD1; j_gene: TRBJ2-7; v_gene: TRBV7-2; CDR3aa: CASSLPGQSYEQYF; CDR3nt: TGTGCCAGCAGCCTTCCGGGACAGTCCTACGAGCAGTACTTC
abundance: NA; d_gene: TRBD2; j_gene: TRBJ2-3; v_gene: TRBV11-1; CDR3aa: CASSFERGAIPDTQYF; CDR3nt: TGTGCCAGCAGCTTCGAGCGGGGGGCCATTCCAGATACGCAGTATTTT
abundance: many; d_gene: TRBD1; j_gene: TRBJ1-6; v_gene: TRBV20-1; CDR3aa: CSATTGGRSPLHF; CDR3nt: TGCAGTGCTACAACAGGGGGACGTTCACCCCTCCACTTT
abundance: NA; d_gene: NA; j_gene: TRBJ1-2; v_gene: TRBV28; CDR3aa: CASSPIRGGYTF; CDR3nt: TGTGCCAGCAGTCCCATCAGGGGAGGTTACACCTTC